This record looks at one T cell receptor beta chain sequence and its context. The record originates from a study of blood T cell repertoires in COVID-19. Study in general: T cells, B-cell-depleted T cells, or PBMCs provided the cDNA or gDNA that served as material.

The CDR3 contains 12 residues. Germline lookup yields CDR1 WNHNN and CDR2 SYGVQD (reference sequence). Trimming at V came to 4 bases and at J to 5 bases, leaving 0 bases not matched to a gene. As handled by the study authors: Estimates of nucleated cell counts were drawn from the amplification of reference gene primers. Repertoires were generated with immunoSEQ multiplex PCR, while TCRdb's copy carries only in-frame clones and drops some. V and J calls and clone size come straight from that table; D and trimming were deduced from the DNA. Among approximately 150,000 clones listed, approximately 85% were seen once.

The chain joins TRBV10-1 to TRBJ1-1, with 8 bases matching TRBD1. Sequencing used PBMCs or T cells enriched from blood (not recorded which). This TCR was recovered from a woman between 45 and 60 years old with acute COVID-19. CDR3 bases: TGCGCCAGCAGTGGGACAGGGACTGAAGCTTTCTTT. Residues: CASSGTGTEAFF.